This T cell receptor (beta chain) was identified in a study of cytomegalovirus exposure and HLA in healthy donors. Study-wide points: Later findings reportedly placed an Asian-associated ancestry cluster below the approximately 670-donor mean for N-insertions. Earlier analysis yielded a pattern in which most TCR beta V segments were productive about 90% or about 30% of the time.

Concerning this clone: As yet, its antigen is unknown.

The germline CDR1 and CDR2 sequences are SGHRS and YFSETQ. This CDR3 comprises 16 residues. The V gene lost 4 bases and the J gene lost 0 bases, with 11 bases spanning the gap. Use of 60 Vbeta and 13 Jbeta primers characterized the PCR. Clones were sequenced by immunoSEQ multiplex PCR, and TCRdb holds only the in-frame ones, with some missing. The sample consists of 210,000 or so clones, roughly 73% of them appearing once. The rearrangement uses TRBV5-1 and TRBJ2-6, with a possible D match to TRBD1 (5 bases). This clonotype was sampled from a woman in her 30s in good health and CMV-seropositive. The sequenced sample consisted of PBMCs. The CDR3 bases are TGCGCCAGCAGCCCCGCGACAGTCTCTGGGGCCAACGTCCTGACTTTC. Protein sequence: CASSPATVSGANVLTF.